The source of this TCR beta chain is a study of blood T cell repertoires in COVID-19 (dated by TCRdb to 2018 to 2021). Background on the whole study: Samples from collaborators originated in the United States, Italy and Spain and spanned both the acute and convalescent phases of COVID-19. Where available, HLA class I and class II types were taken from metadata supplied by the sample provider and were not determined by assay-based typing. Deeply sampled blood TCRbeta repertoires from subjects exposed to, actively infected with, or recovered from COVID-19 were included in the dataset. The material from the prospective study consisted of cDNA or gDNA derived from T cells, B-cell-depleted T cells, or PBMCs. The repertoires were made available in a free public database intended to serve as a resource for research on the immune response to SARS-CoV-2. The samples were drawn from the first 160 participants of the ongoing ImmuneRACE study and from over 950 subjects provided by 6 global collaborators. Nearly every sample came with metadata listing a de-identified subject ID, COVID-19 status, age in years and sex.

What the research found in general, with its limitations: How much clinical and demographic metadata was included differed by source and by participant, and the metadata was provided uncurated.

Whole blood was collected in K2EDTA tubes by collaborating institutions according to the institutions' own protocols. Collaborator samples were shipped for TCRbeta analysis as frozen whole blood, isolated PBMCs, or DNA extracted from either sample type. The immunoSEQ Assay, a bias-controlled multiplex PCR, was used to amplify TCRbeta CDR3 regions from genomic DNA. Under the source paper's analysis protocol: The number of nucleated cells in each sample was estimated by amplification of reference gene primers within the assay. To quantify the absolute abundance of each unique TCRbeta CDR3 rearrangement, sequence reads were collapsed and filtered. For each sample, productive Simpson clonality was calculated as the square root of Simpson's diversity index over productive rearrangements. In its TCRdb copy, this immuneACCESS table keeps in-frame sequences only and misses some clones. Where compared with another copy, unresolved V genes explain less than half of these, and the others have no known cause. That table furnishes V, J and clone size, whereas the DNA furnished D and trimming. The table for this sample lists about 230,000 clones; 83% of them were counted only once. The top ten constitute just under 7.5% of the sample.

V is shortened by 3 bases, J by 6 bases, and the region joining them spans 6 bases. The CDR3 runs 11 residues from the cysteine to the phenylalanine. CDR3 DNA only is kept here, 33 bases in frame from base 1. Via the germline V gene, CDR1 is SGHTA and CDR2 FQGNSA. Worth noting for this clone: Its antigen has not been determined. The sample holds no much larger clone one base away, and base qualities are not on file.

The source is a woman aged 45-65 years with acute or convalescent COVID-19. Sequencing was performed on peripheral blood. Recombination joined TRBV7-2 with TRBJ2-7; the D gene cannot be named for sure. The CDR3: CASSLSVEQYF. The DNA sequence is TGTGCCAGCAGCTTGTCTGTCGAGCAGTACTTC.